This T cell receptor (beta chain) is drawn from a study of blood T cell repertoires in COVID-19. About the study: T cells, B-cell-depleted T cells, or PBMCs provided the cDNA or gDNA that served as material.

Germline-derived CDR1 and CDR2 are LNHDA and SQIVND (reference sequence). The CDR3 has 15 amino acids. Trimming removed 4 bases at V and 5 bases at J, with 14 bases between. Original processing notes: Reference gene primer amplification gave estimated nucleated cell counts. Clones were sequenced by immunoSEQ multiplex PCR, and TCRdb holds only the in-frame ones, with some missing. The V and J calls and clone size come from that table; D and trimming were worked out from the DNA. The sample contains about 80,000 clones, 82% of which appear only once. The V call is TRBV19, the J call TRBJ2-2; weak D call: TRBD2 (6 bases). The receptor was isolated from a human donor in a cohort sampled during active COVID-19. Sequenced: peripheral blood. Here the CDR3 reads CASSTTREATGELFF. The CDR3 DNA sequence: TGTGCCAGTAGTACCACTAGGGAGGCTACCGGGGAGCTGTTTTTT.